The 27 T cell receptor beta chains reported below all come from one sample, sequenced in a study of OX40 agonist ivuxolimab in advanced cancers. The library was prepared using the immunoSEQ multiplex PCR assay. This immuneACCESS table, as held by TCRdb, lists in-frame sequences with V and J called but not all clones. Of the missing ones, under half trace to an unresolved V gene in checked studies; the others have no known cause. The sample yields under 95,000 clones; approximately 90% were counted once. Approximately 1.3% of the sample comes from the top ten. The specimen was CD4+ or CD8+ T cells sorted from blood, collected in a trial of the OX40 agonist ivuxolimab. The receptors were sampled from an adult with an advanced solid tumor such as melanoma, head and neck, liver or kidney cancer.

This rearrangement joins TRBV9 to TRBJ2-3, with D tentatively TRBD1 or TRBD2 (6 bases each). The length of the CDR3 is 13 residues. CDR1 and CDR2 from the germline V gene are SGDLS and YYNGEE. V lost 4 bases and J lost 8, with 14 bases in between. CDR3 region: CASSRGGHGTQYF. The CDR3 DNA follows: TGTGCCAGCAGCCGAGGGGGGCATGGTACGCAGTATTTT.

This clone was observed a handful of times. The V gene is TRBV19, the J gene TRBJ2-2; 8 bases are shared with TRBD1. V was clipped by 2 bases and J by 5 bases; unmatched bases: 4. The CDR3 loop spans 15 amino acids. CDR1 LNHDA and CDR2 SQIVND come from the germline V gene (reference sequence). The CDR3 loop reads CASSIQGAQTGELFF. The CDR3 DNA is TGTGCCAGTAGTATACAGGGGGCGCAAACCGGGGAGCTGTTTTTT.

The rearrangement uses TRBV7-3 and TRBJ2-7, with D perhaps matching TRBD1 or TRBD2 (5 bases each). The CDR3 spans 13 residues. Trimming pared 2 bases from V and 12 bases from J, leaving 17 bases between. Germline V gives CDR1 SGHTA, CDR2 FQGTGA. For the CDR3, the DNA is TGTGCCAGCAGCTTAGAGGGACCATGGGGAGCGTACTTC. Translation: CASSLEGPWGAYF.

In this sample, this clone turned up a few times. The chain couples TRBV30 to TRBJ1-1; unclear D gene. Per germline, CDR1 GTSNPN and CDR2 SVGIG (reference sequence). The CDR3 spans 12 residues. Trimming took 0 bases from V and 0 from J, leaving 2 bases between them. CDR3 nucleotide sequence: TGTGCCTGGAGTGTAGTGAACACTGAAGCTTTCTTT. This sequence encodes CAWSVVNTEAFF.

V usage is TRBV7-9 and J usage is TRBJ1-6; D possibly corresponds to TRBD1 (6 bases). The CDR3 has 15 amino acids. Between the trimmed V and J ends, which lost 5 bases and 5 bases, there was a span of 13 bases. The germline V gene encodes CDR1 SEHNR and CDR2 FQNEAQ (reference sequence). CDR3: CASSLRTADNSPLHF. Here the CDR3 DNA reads TGTGCCAGCAGCCTCAGGACAGCAGATAATTCACCCCTCCACTTT.

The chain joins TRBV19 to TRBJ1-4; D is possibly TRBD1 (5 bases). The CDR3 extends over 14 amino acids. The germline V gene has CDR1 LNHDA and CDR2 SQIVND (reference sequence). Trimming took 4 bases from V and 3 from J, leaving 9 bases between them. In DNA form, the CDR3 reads TGTGCCAGTAGTACGAGGGGAGCTAATGAAAAACTGTTTTTT. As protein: CASSTRGANEKLFF.

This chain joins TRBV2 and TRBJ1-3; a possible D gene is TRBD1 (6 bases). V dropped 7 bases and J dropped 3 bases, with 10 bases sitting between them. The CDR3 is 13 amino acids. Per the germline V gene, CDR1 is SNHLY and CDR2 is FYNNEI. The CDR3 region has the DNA TGTGCCAGCAACGAGGGGGTTGGAAACACCATATATTTT. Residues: CASNEGVGNTIYF.

CDR3 nucleotide sequence: TGTGCCAGCAGGAGGGATAATTCACCCCTCCACTTT. It specifies CASRRDNSPLHF. The chain joins TRBV2 to TRBJ1-6; D uncertain. Germline lookup yields CDR1 SNHLY and CDR2 FYNNEI. This CDR3 has 12 amino acids. V lost 6 bases, J lost 5 bases, and 5 bases lay in between.

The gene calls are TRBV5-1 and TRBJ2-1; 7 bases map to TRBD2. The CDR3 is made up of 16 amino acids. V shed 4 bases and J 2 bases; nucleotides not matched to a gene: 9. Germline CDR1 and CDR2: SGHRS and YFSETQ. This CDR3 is CASSPRAGVTYNEQFF. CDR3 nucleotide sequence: TGCGCCAGCAGCCCGCGTGCGGGAGTCACCTACAATGAGCAGTTCTTC.

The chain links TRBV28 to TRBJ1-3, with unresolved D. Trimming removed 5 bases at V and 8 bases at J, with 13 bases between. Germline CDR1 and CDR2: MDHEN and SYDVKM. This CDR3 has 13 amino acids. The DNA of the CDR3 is TGTGCCAGCAGTAGCCCGCGGGGATACACCATATATTTT. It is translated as CASSSPRGYTIYF. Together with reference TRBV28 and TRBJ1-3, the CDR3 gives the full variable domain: DVKVTQSSRYLVKRTGEKVFLECVQDMDHENMFWYRQDPGLGLRLIYFSYDVKMKEKGDIPEGYSVSREKKERFSLILESASTNQTSMYLCASSSPRGYTIYFGEGSWLTVV.

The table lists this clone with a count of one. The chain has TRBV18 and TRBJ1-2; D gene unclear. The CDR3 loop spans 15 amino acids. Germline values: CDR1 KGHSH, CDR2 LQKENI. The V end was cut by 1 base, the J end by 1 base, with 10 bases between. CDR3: CASSPQLDNNYGYTF. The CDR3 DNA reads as TGTGCCAGCTCACCACAGCTAGACAATAACTATGGCTACACCTTC.

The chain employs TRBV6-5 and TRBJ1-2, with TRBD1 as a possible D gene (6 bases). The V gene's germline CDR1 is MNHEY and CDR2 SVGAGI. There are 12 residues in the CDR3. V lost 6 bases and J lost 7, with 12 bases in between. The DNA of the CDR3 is TGTGCCAGCAGGTCAGGGGCTCGTGGCTACACCTTC. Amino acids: CASRSGARGYTF.

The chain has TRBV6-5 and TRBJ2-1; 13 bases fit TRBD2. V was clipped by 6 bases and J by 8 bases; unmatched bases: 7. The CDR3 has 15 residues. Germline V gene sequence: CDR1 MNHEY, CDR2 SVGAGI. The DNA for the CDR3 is TGTGCCAGCAGCCCACTAGCGGGAGGGCCCTATGAGCAGTTCTTC. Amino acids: CASSPLAGGPYEQFF.

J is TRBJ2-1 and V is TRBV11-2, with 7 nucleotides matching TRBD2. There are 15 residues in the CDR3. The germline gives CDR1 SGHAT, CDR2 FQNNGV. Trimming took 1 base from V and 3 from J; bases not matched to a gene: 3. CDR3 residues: CASSLGGSGYNEQFF. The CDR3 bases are TGTGCCAGCAGCTTAGGCGGGAGTGGCTACAATGAGCAGTTCTTC.

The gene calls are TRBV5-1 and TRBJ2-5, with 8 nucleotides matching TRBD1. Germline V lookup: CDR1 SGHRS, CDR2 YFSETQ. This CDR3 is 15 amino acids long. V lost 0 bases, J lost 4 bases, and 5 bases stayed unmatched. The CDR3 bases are TGCGCCAGCAGCTTGGGGGACAGGTTGAGAGAGACCCAGTACTTC. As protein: CASSLGDRLRETQYF.

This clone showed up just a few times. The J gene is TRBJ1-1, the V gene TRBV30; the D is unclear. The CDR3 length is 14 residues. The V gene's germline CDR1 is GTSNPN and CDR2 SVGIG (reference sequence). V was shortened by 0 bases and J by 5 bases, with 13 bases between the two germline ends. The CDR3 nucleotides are TGTGCCTGGAGTGTTGAGGGTAGAAAAACTGAAGCTTTCTTT. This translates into CAWSVEGRKTEAFF.

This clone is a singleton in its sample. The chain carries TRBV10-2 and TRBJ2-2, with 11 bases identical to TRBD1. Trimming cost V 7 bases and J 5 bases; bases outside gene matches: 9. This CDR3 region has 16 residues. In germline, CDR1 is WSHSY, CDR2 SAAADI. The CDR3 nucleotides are TGCGCCAGCATTCTAGCCGGGACAGGGGGTACCGGGGAGCTGTTTTTT. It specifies CASILAGTGGTGELFF.

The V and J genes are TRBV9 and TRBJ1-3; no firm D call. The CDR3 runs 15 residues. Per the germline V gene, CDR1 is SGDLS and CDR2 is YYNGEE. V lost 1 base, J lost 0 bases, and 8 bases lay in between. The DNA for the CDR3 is TGTGCCAGCAGCGTATCACTCCACTCTGGAAACACCATATATTTT. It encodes CASSVSLHSGNTIYF.

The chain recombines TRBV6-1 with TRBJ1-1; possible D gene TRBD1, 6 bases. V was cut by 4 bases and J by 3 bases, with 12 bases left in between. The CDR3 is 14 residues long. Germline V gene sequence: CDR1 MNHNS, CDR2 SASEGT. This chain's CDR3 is CASSAQGTHTEAFF. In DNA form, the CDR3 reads TGTGCCAGCAGTGCCCAGGGGACCCACACTGAAGCTTTCTTT.

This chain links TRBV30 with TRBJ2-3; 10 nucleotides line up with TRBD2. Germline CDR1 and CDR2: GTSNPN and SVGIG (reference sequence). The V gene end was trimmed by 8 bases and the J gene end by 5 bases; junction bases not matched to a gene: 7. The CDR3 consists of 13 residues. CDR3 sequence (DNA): TGTGCCGGACAGCGGGAGGGCGTAGATACGCAGTATTTT. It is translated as CAGQREGVDTQYF.

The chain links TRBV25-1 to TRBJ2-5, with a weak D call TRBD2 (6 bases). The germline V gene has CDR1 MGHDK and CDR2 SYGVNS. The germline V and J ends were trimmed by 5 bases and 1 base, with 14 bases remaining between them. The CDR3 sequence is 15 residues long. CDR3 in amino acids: CASSPGLAFQETQYF. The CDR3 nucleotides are TGTGCCAGCAGTCCCGGGCTAGCGTTCCAAGAGACCCAGTACTTC.

DNA for the CDR3: TGTGCCAGCAGCTTAGATTCGGTGGGCAGAAGCTCCTACGAGCAGTACTTC. The encoded protein is CASSLDSVGRSSYEQYF. The rearrangement joins TRBV7-8 to TRBJ2-7; D call uncertain. Germline V CDR1 and CDR2: SGHVS, FQNEAQ. V was shortened by 1 base and J by 0 bases, with 16 bases between the two germline ends. There are 17 residues in the CDR3.

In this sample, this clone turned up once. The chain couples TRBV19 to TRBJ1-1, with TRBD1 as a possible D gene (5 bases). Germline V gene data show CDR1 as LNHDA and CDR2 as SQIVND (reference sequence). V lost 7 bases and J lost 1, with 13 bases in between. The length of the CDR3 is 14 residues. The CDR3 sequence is CASIPTGGNTEAFF. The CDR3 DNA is TGTGCCAGTATTCCCACCGGGGGGAACACTGAAGCTTTCTTT.

In DNA, the CDR3 is TGTGCCAGCAGACAGGGTTATCGGGAAAAACTGTTTTTT. This translates into CASRQGYREKLFF. The chain joins TRBV6-6 to TRBJ1-4; perhaps TRBD1 as D (6 bases). Trimming pared 6 bases from V and 8 bases from J, leaving 13 bases between. Germline V lookup: CDR1 MNHNY, CDR2 SVGAGI (reference sequence). This CDR3 comprises 13 residues.

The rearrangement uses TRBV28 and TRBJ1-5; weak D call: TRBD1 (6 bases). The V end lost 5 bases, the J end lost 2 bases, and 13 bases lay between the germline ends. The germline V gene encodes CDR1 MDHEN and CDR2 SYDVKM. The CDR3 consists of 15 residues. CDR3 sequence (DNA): TGTGCCAGCAGTCCGAACAGGGAAGGCAATCAGCCCCAGCATTTT. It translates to CASSPNREGNQPQHF.

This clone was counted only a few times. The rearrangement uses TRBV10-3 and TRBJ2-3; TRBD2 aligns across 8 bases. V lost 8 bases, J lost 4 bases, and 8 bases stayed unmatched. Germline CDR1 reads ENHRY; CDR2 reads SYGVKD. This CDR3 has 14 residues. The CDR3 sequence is CAISSAGGADTQYF. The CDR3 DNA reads TGTGCCATCTCTAGCGCGGGAGGAGCAGATACGCAGTATTTT.

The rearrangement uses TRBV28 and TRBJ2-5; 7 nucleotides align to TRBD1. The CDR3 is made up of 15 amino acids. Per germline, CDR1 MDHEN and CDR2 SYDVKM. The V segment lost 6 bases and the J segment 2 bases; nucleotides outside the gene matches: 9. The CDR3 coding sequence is TGTGCCAGCAGCACCGGGACAGCGCGTCAAGAGACCCAGTACTTC. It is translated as CASSTGTARQETQYF.